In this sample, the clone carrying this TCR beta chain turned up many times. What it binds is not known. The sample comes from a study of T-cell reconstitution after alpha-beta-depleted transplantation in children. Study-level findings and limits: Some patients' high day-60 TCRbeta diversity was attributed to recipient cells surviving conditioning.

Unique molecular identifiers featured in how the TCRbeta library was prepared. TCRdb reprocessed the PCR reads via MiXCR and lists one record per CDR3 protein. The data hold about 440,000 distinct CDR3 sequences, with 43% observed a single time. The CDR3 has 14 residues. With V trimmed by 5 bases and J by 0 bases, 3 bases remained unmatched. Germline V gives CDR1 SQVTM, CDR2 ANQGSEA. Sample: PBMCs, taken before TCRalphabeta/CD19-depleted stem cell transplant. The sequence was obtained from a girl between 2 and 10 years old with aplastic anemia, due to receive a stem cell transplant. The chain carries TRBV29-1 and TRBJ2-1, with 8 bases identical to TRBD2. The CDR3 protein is CSVIAGTSYNEQFF. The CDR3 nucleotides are TGCAGCGTTATAGCGGGAACCTCCTACAATGAGCAGTTCTTC.